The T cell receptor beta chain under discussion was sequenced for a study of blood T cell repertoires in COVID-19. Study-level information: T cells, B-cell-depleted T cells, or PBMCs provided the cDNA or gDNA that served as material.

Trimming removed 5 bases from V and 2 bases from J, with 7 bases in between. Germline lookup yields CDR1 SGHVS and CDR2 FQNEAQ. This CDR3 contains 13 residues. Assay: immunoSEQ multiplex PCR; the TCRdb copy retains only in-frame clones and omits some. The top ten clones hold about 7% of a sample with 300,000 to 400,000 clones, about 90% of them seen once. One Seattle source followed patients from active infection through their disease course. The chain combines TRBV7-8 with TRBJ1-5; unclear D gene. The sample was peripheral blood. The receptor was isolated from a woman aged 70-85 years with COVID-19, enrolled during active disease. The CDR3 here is CASSVLGNQPQHF. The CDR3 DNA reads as TGTGCCAGCAGCGTATTAGGCAATCAGCCCCAGCATTTT. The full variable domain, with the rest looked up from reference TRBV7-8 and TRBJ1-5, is GAGVSQSPRYKVAKRGQDVALRCDPISGHVSLFWYQQALGQGPEFLTYFQNEAQLDKSGLPSDRFFAERPEGSVSTLKIQRTQQEDSAVYLCASSVLGNQPQHFGDGTRLSIL.